This record concerns one T cell receptor beta chain sequence. The sample comes from a study of blood T cell repertoires in COVID-19. Original analysis: By means of reference gene primer amplification, nucleated cell counts were estimated. Sequenced by immunoSEQ multiplex PCR; TCRdb stores in-frame clones only, minus some. Clonal size and the V and J genes are those of that table, whereas D and trimming came from the DNA. The data show about 250,000 clones, around four fifths seen once. Germline V gene lookup returns CDR1 MDHEN and CDR2 SYDVKM. V was trimmed by 5 bases and J by 3 bases, leaving 7 bases between them. The CDR3 extends over 12 amino acids.

The chain recombines TRBV28 with TRBJ1-1, with no clear D. The TCR was taken from a man aged 40-55 years with active or convalescent COVID-19. The sequenced sample consisted of peripheral blood. CDR3 nucleotide sequence: TGTGCCAGCAGTGTGCGATACACTGAAGCTTTCTTT. Encoded protein: CASSVRYTEAFF. The entire variable domain, with the rest obtained from reference TRBV28 and TRBJ1-1, is as follows: DVKVTQSSRYLVKRTGEKVFLECVQDMDHENMFWYRQDPGLGLRLIYFSYDVKMKEKGDIPEGYSVSREKKERFSLILESASTNQTSMYLCASSVRYTEAFFGQGTRLTVV.